This TCR beta chain stems from a study of T cell responses to AZD1222 COVID-19 vaccine. Study-level findings and limits: The study found Spike-specific TCR breadth and depth rose after two AZD1222 doses. A mostly white British donor set with more females was recruited, and clonal diversity was possibly underestimated. The study reported that nearly half of spike-specific TCRs target unmutated variant regions.

CDR1 LNHDA and CDR2 SQIVND come from the germline V gene (reference sequence). CDR3 size: 16 residues. V was pared by 5 bases and J by 6 bases, with 22 bases between. Clones were sequenced by immunoSEQ multiplex PCR, and TCRdb holds only the in-frame ones, with some missing. The sample lists some 200,000 clones, more than 90% occurring once. In regard to this clone: Antigen specificity is unknown.

The rearrangement joins TRBV19 to TRBJ1-2; TRBD1 is a possible D gene (6 bases). The specimen comprised peripheral blood, sampled 28 days after the second dose of the MenACWY control vaccine. The receptor was derived from an adult who received the MenACWY meningococcal vaccine as a control. The CDR3, as DNA: TGTGCCAGTAGTTTCTCGGGACAACCAACCACTAATGGCTACACCTTC. Translated: CASSFSGQPTTNGYTF.